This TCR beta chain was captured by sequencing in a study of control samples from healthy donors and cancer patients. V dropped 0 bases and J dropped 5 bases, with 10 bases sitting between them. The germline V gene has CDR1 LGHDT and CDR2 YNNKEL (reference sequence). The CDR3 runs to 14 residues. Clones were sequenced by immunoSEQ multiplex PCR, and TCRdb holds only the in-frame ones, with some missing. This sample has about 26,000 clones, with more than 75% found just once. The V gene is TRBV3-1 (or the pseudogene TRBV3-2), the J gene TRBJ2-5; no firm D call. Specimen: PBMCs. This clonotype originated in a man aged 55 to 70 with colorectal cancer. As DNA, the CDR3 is TGTGCCAGCAGCCAAGAAACCCTTCTTGAGACCCAGTACTTC. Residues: CASSQETLLETQYF.